This T cell receptor (beta chain) was captured in a study of identical twins. Whole-study results and caveats: Donors were not followed over many years; analysis was cross-sectional. There was more out-of-frame TCR alpha sharing in monozygotic twins than models estimated.

Note on this clonotype: What it binds is not known.

All donors comprised healthy Caucasians. Looked up from germline, CDR1 is SGHDT and CDR2 is YYEEEE. The CDR3 loop spans 13 amino acids. Trimming stripped 1 base from V and 5 bases from J, with 9 bases between. A template switching step contributed a universal primer site, while unique molecular identifiers were present in the cDNA. TCRdb ran MiXCR on the 5' RACE reads and lists one entry per CDR3 protein. The repertoire has about 240,000 distinct CDR3 sequences, about an eighth of them found once; the top ten carry approximately 4%. These data were also filed under a second study, of yellow fever vaccine responses in identical twins.

The source material was memory (CD45RO+) T cells sorted from blood. The sequence derives from a woman aged 18 to 35 in good health. The J gene is TRBJ2-5, the V gene TRBV5-6, with D uncertain. CDR3 DNA: TGTGCCAGCAGCTTGACAATTCTTGAGACCCAGTACTTC. It encodes CASSLTILETQYF.